One sample yielded the 15 T cell receptor beta chains listed below, sequenced in a study of T cell changes during pregnancy in multiple sclerosis. Generated by immunoSEQ multiplex PCR, the TCRdb table keeps only in-frame clones and is missing some. The sample consists of about 75,000 clones, around nine tenths of them appearing once. The sample here was CD4+ T cells from peripheral blood mononuclear cells, taken before pregnancy. These receptors originate from a female donor with multiple sclerosis, enrolled in a pregnancy study.

Written as DNA, the CDR3 is TGTGCCTGGTACAGGGGGCGAGGGGGCTACACCTTC. This codes for CAWYRGRGGYTF. The chain links TRBV30 to TRBJ1-2; TRBD1 aligns across 9 bases. CDR1 GTSNPN and CDR2 SVGIG come from the germline V gene (reference sequence). V trimming: 5 bases; J trimming: 8 bases; junction bases outside the gene matches: 6. This CDR3 spans 12 amino acids.

The chain carries TRBV10-2 and TRBJ2-5; 7 bases line up with TRBD1. V lost 5 bases, J lost 5 bases, and 20 bases stayed unmatched. The CDR3 loop spans 18 amino acids. Germline V gives CDR1 WSHSY, CDR2 SAAADI. The CDR3 reads CASSPPPGQGESWETQYF. CDR3 coding DNA: TGCGCCAGCAGTCCCCCCCCGGGTCAGGGGGAAAGCTGGGAGACCCAGTACTTC.

The chain employs TRBV5-6 and TRBJ2-5; 11 bases match TRBD1. Trimming removed 5 bases from V and 7 bases from J; junction bases left unmatched: 10. Per the germline V gene, CDR1 is SGHDT and CDR2 is YYEEEE. The CDR3 is 15 amino acids. CDR3 nucleotide sequence: TGTGCCAGCAGAAAACGGACAGGGGGCGCAGGGACCCAGTACTTC. Protein sequence: CASRKRTGGAGTQYF.

This chain joins TRBV19 and TRBJ1-2; possibly TRBD1 for D (5 bases). This CDR3 is 14 amino acids long. V lost 6 bases and J 8 bases, leaving 19 bases between the germline ends. Germline V gives CDR1 LNHDA, CDR2 SQIVND (reference sequence). The CDR3 loop is CASRTFGGARGYTF. The CDR3 coding sequence is TGTGCCAGTAGGACCTTCGGTGGGGCGCGAGGCTACACCTTC.

J is TRBJ1-3 and V is TRBV7-8; 7 bases are shared with TRBD1. The trim removed 5 bases at V and 0 bases at J, leaving 7 bases unmatched. Germline CDR1 SGHVS, CDR2 FQNEAQ. The CDR3 is 16 amino acids. CDR3 coding DNA: TGTGCCAGCAGCGGCAGGGGGGTGAGCTCTGGAAACACCATATATTTT. Protein sequence: CASSGRGVSSGNTIYF.

V and J are TRBV28 and TRBJ1-1; D is possibly TRBD1 (6 bases). With 2 bases removed from V and 6 bases from J, the gap between germline ends came to 31 bases. Germline V gene data show CDR1 as MDHEN and CDR2 as SYDVKM. The CDR3 runs to 20 residues. Written as DNA, the CDR3 is TGTGCCAGCAGTTTACCCGGCCCGGGACAAAACTACCCCCGGGACGCTGAAGCTTTCTTT. This gives the protein CASSLPGPGQNYPRDAEAFF.

V gene TRBV11-3 combines with J gene TRBJ1-4; TRBD1 agrees at 9 bases. Losses at the gene ends were 0 bases for V and 6 bases for J; bases not matched to a gene: 2. The CDR3 is 15 residues long. Per the germline V gene, CDR1 is SGHNT and CDR2 is YENEEA. CDR3 amino acids: CASSLDGTGHEKLFF. CDR3 nucleotide sequence: TGTGCCAGCAGCTTAGACGGGACAGGGCATGAAAAACTGTTTTTT.

The rearrangement links TRBV5-1 to TRBJ2-7; 7 bases align to TRBD1. Germline trimming cut 3 bases from V and 5 bases from J; bases unmatched to any gene: 17. Germline V CDR1 and CDR2: SGHRS, YFSETQ. The CDR3 length is 17 residues. DNA of the CDR3: TGCGCCAGCAGCTGGGGTCTTGACAGGGTAATATTGAACGAGCAGTACTTC. It codes for CASSWGLDRVILNEQYF.

The chain couples TRBV28 to TRBJ2-7; 7 bases align to TRBD2. Trimming took 8 bases from V and 5 from J; bases not matched to a gene: 12. The germline gives CDR1 MDHEN, CDR2 SYDVKM. The CDR3 consists of 14 residues. Written as DNA, the CDR3 is TGTGCCAGCGATTTGGGGGAGGGCTTCCACGAGCAGTACTTC. It codes for CASDLGEGFHEQYF.

J is TRBJ1-2 and V is TRBV29-1, with 12 positions matching TRBD1. V was pared by 7 bases and J by 7 bases, with 4 bases of the junction left unmatched. CDR1 and CDR2 (germline): SQVTM, ANQGSEA. The CDR3 sequence is 12 residues long. CDR3 sequence (DNA): TGCAGCGCGGGACAGGGGGCGGGTGGCTACACCTTC. It encodes CSAGQGAGGYTF.

This clone was recorded once. The chain joins TRBV6-6 to TRBJ1-3, with 7 bases that match TRBD1. The CDR3 totals 14 residues. V shed 6 bases, J shed 0 bases, and the junction held 2 bases outside the gene matches. The germline V gene has CDR1 MNHNY and CDR2 SVGAGI (reference sequence). The DNA for the CDR3 is TGTGCCAGCAGCCGACAGGGCTCTGGAAACACCATATATTTT. Translation gives CASSRQGSGNTIYF.

This clone was picked up one time. The chain links TRBV5-1 to TRBJ2-6; 7 nucleotides line up with TRBD1. Germline V gives CDR1 SGHRS, CDR2 YFSETQ. CDR3 length: 18 amino acids. The V gene end was trimmed by 2 bases and the J gene end by 3 bases; junction bases not matched to a gene: 11. CDR3 DNA sequence: TGCGCCAGCAGCTTAAACAGGGGCTTGGGAGTTGGGGCCAACGTCCTGACTTTC. This gives the protein CASSLNRGLGVGANVLTF. The full variable domain, in which reference TRBV5-1 and TRBJ2-6 provide the parts outside the CDR3, is KAGVTQTPRYLIKTRGQQVTLSCSPISGHRSVSWYQQTPGQGLQFLFEYFSETQRNKGNFPGRFSGRQFSNSRSEMNVSTLELGDSALYLCASSLNRGLGVGANVLTFGAGSRLTVL.

The rearrangement joins TRBV9 to TRBJ2-3; 10 bases line up with TRBD2. Germline CDR1 is SGDLS and CDR2 is YYNGEE. J was trimmed by 1 base and V by 1 base; bases with no gene match: 3. The CDR3 is 16 residues long. CDR3: CASSVFLAGGTDTQYF. CDR3 coding DNA: TGTGCCAGCAGCGTATTCCTAGCGGGAGGCACAGATACGCAGTATTTT.

CDR3: CASRDRTGIIPEQYF. CDR3 sequence (DNA): TGTGCCAGCAGGGACCGGACAGGGATTATTCCAGAGCAGTACTTC. This chain links TRBV2 with TRBJ2-7; 8 bases match TRBD1. The CDR3 runs 15 residues. V dropped 6 bases and J dropped 7; count of bases not matched to a gene: 14. Germline V gives CDR1 SNHLY, CDR2 FYNNEI.

This clone was picked up a small number of times. The rearrangement links TRBV13 to TRBJ1-2, with D unclear. V lost 3 bases and J lost 6, with 8 bases in between. Germline V gene sequence: CDR1 PRHDT, CDR2 FYEKMQ (reference sequence). This CDR3 contains 12 residues. CDR3 sequence reads: CASSFGLNGYTF. CDR3 sequence (DNA): TGTGCCAGCAGCTTCGGACTTAATGGCTACACCTTC.